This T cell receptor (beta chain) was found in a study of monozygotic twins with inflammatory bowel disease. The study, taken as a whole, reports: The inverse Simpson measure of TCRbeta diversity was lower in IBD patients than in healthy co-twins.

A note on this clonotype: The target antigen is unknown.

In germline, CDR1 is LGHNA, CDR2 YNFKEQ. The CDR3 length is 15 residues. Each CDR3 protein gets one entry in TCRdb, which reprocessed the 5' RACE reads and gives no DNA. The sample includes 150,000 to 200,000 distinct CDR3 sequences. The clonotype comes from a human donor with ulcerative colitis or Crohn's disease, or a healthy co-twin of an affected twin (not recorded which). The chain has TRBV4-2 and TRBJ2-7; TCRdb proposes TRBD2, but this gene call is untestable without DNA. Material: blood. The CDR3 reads CASSPLLAGGGEQYF.